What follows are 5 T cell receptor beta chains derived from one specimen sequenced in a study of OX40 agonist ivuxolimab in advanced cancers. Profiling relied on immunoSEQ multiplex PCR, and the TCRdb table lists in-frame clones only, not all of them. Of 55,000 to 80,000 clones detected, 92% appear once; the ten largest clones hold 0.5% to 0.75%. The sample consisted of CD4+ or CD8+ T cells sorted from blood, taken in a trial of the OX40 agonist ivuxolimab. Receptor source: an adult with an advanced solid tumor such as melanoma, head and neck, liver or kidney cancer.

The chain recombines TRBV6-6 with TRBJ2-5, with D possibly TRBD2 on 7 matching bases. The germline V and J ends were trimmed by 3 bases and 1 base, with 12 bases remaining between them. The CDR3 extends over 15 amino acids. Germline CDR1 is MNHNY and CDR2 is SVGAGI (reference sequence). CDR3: CASSYRGAIQETQYF. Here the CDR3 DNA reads TGTGCCAGCAGTTATCGGGGGGCAATCCAAGAGACCCAGTACTTC.

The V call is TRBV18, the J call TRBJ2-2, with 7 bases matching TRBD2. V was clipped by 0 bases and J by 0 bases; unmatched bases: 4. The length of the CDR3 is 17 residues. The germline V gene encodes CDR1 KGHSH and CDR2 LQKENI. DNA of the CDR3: TGTGCCAGCTCACCACCGAACGGGAGGTCGAACACCGGGGAGCTGTTTTTT. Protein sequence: CASSPPNGRSNTGELFF.

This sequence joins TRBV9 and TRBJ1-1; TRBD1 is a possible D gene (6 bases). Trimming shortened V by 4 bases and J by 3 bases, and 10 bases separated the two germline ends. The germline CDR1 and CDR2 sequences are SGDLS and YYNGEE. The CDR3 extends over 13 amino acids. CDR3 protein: CASSQQGYTEAFF. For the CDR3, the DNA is TGTGCCAGCAGCCAACAGGGATACACTGAAGCTTTCTTT. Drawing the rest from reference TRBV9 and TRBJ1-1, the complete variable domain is DSGVTQTPKHLITATGQRVTLRCSPRSGDLSVYWYQQSLDQGLQFLIQYYNGEERAKGNILERFSAQQFPDLHSELNLSSLELGDSALYFCASSQQGYTEAFFGQGTRLTVV.

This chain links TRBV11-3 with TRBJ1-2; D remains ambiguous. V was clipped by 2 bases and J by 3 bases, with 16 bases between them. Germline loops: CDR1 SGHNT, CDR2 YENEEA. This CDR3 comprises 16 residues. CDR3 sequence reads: CASSLSEGSRDYGYTF. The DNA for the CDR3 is TGTGCCAGCAGCTTAAGTGAGGGCTCTAGGGACTATGGCTACACCTTC.

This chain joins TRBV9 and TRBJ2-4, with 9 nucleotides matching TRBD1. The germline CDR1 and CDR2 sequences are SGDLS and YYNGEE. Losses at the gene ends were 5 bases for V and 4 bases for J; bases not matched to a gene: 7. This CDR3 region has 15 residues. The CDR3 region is CASSPRTGVKNIQYF. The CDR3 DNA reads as TGTGCCAGCAGTCCCAGGACAGGGGTGAAAAACATTCAGTACTTC.